This entry describes one TCR beta chain. Participants spanned ages about 18 to 95 years and resided in roughly 22 US areas. Assay: immunoSEQ multiplex PCR; the TCRdb copy retains only in-frame clones and omits some. The sample comprises around 240,000 clones, approximately 91% of which are singletons, and 1.2% rests with the top ten. These data belong to a study of blood T cell repertoires in COVID-19. CDR3 length: 14 residues. Per the germline V gene, CDR1 is SGHRS and CDR2 is YFSETQ. V lost 2 bases to trimming and J lost 10 bases; unmatched junction nucleotides: 7. The receptor comes from a human donor in a cohort exposed to, infected with or recovered from COVID-19 (not recorded which). The donor label of this sample is uncertain. V and J are TRBV5-1 and TRBJ2-1; 9 bases agree with TRBD2. The sequencing input was PBMCs or T cells enriched from blood (not recorded which). The CDR3 protein is CASSFPGLAREQFF. The CDR3 region has the DNA TGCGCCAGCAGCTTCCCGGGACTAGCAAGGGAGCAGTTCTTC.